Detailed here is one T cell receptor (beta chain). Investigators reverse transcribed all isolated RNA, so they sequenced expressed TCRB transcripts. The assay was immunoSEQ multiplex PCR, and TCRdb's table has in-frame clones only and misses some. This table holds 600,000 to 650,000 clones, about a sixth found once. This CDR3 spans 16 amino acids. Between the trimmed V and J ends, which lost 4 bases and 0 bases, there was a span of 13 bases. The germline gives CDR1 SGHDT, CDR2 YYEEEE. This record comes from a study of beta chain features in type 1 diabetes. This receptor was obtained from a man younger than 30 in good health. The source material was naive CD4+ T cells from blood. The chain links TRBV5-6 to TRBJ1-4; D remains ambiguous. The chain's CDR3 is CASSPRTVSTNEKLFF. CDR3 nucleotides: TGTGCCAGCAGCCCCCGAACCGTATCAACTAATGAAAAACTGTTTTTT.